This T cell receptor beta chain was documented in a study of shared clonotypes between healthy human individuals. Between the trimmed V and J ends, which lost 0 bases and 3 bases, there was a span of 27 bases. This CDR3 has 20 residues. CDR1 and CDR2 (germline): SGDLS, YYNGEE. The repertoire was sequenced with immunoSEQ multiplex PCR; TCRdb's copy has only in-frame clones and lacks some. The sample shows approximately 2,200,000 clones, 93% of them seen only once. As defined, naive CD8 cells were CD45RO-negative and positively selected for CCR7, with terminally differentiated effector memory CD45RA+ cells excluded.

The V call is TRBV9, the J call TRBJ1-2; perhaps TRBD1 as D (5 bases). Sequences were obtained from naive CD8+ T cells from PBMCs. This receptor was obtained from a man between 18 and 35 years old in good health. Some clones in this sample may be carry-over from other donors' samples. The CDR3 here is CASSVDSNKGPESRDYGYTF. The CDR3 DNA sequence: TGTGCCAGCAGCGTAGACTCGAACAAGGGGCCAGAGTCCCGGGACTATGGCTACACCTTC.